A selection of T cell receptor beta chains follows, all from one sample in a study of Tregs in tolerant kidney transplant recipients. Assay: immunoSEQ multiplex PCR; the TCRdb copy retains only in-frame clones and omits some. The sample has 75,000 to 100,000 clones; around nine tenths are singletons. The sequencing input was CD8+ T cells from blood. These receptors were collected from a human donor in good health. Each CDR3 is given with its conserved first and last residue. A D gene is named only where the DNA matches it firmly. Size values are once, few and many counts, or a class for expanded clones, and some rows have none.

V gene	clone size	J gene	D gene	CDR3 protein	CDR3 DNA
TRBV27	-	TRBJ2-5	-	CASSSLYQETQYF	TGTGCCAGCAGTTCCCTCTACCAAGAGACCCAGTACTTC
TRBV15	-	TRBJ1-1	-	CATSHGPGSTEAFF	TGTGCCACCAGCCACGGCCCCGGCTCAACTGAAGCTTTCTTT
TRBV9	-	TRBJ2-7	TRBD1	CASSTSPDRAYEQYF	TGTGCCAGCAGCACCAGCCCGGACAGGGCCTACGAGCAGTACTTC
TRBV5-6	-	TRBJ2-5	-	CASSRDYQETQYF	TGTGCCAGCAGCCGGGACTACCAAGAGACCCAGTACTTC
TRBV27	-	TRBJ2-1	TRBD1	CASSIAAGTEAYNEQFF	TGTGCCAGCAGTATTGCCGCCGGGACAGAAGCCTACAATGAGCAGTTCTTC
TRBV4-1	once	TRBJ2-7	-	CASSQAGTGSYEQYF	TGCGCCAGCAGCCAAGCCGGGACTGGCTCCTACGAGCAGTACTTC
TRBV5-1	-	TRBJ1-2	TRBD1	CASSPGQGAIRYGYTF	TGCGCCAGCAGCCCGGGACAGGGGGCCATTCGCTATGGCTACACCTTC
TRBV15	-	TRBJ2-4	-	CATSRDLSVNIQYF	TGTGCCACCAGCAGAGATTTATCGGTAAACATTCAGTACTTC
TRBV27	once	TRBJ2-2	-	CASSPWGTANTGELFF	TGTGCCAGCAGTCCCTGGGGCACCGCGAACACCGGGGAGCTGTTTTTT
TRBV4-1	few	TRBJ2-5	-	CASSQLLDGETQYF	TGCGCCAGCAGCCAACTACTGGACGGAGAGACCCAGTACTTC
TRBV27	-	TRBJ2-3	TRBD1	CASSKTGGGPSTDTQYF	TGTGCCAGCAGTAAAACAGGGGGCGGCCCTAGCACAGATACGCAGTATTTT
TRBV5-6	-	TRBJ2-5	TRBD1	CASSLAIDREETQYF	TGTGCCAGCAGCTTGGCCATAGACAGGGAAGAGACCCAGTACTTC
TRBV29-1	-	TRBJ2-2	-	CSVEAGFNTGELFF	TGCAGCGTTGAAGCAGGATTCAACACCGGGGAGCTGTTTTTT
TRBV7-8	-	TRBJ2-1	TRBD2	CASSSILAGAQYNEQFF	TGTGCCAGCAGCTCTATACTAGCGGGAGCGCAGTACAATGAGCAGTTCTTC
TRBV2	-	TRBJ2-2	-	CASIKRASDKGELFF	TGTGCCAGCATAAAAAGGGCTAGCGATAAAGGGGAGCTGTTTTTT
TRBV15	-	TRBJ2-3	-	CATSSFGADSHTDTQYF	TGTGCCACCAGCAGCTTCGGAGCGGACAGCCACACAGATACGCAGTATTTT
TRBV30	-	TRBJ1-1	-	CAWSSTLSAGTEAFF	TGTGCCTGGAGTTCGACCCTATCGGCGGGCACTGAAGCTTTCTTT
TRBV13	-	TRBJ2-5	TRBD1	CASSPAGQGALETQYF	TGTGCCAGCAGCCCCGCGGGACAGGGGGCTTTGGAGACCCAGTACTTC
TRBV6-6	-	TRBJ1-5	-	CAGGLPQHF	TGTGCCGGAGGATTGCCCCAGCATTTT
TRBV9	-	TRBJ1-2	TRBD1	CASSPSSLQGAGGYTF	TGTGCCAGCAGCCCATCGAGCCTACAGGGGGCGGGGGGCTACACCTTC
TRBV6-1	-	TRBJ2-1	-	CASSERHLSSYNEQFF	TGTGCCAGCAGTGAACGTCATTTGAGCTCCTACAATGAGCAGTTCTTC
TRBV7-6	-	TRBJ2-3	-	CASSPDYTDTQYF	TGTGCCAGCAGCCCCGACTACACAGATACGCAGTATTTT
TRBV11-2	-	TRBJ2-7	TRBD1	CASSPGTGGYEQYF	TGTGCCAGCAGCCCAGGGACAGGGGGCTACGAGCAGTACTTC
TRBV11-2	-	TRBJ2-5	TRBD2	CASSYLAGQETQYF	TGTGCCAGCAGCTACCTAGCGGGACAAGAGACCCAGTACTTC
TRBV21-1	-	TRBJ2-7	-	CASGSDRVGYEQYF	TGTGCCAGCGGATCGGACAGGGTGGGTTACGAGCAGTACTTC
TRBV15	-	TRBJ2-3	TRBD2	CATSSNPGLAGTGTDTQYF	TGTGCCACCAGCAGTAACCCGGGACTAGCGGGAACCGGCACAGATACGCAGTATTTT
TRBV30	-	TRBJ2-7	-	CAWSPGISYEQYF	TGTGCCTGGAGTCCCGGGATTTCCTACGAGCAGTACTTC
TRBV6-6	-	TRBJ2-4	TRBD2	CATLGLDEAKNIQYF	TGTGCCACCTTGGGACTAGATGAGGCCAAAAACATTCAGTACTTC
TRBV10-2	once	TRBJ2-7	-	CASNEHEQYF	TGCGCCAGCAACGAACACGAGCAGTACTTC
TRBV5-1	-	TRBJ2-2	TRBD2	CASSLTPSREGPGELFF	TGCGCCAGCAGCTTGACCCCCTCGCGGGAGGGCCCCGGGGAGCTGTTTTTT
TRBV19	-	TRBJ1-1	-	CASMGGLMEAFF	TGTGCCAGTATGGGAGGATTGATGGAAGCTTTCTTT
TRBV4-1	-	TRBJ2-7	TRBD2	CASSPVAGHASYEQYF	TGCGCCAGCAGCCCTGTAGCGGGCCACGCCTCCTACGAGCAGTACTTC
TRBV10-2	once	TRBJ2-7	-	CASRPGYYEQYF	TGCGCCAGCCGGCCAGGGTATTACGAGCAGTACTTC
TRBV19	-	TRBJ2-1	TRBD2	CASSIFGGMSAGVGGFF	TGTGCCAGTAGTATTTTCGGGGGGATGTCGGCGGGAGTGGGAGGGTTCTTC
TRBV27	-	TRBJ2-3	TRBD2	CASSRGISDTQYF	TGTGCCAGCTCGCGGGGGATCTCAGATACGCAGTATTTT
TRBV27	-	TRBJ1-2	-	CASRIGVFDGYTF	TGTGCCAGCAGGATAGGGGTTTTTGATGGCTACACCTTC
TRBV6-6	-	TRBJ1-1	-	CASRSNAQGLNTEAFF	TGTGCCAGCAGATCAAACGCACAGGGCCTGAACACTGAAGCTTTCTTT
TRBV27	-	TRBJ2-7	-	CASSGGSYEQYF	TGTGCCAGTAGCGGCGGTTCCTACGAGCAGTACTTC